What follows is one TCR beta chain and its context. The data originate from a study of T cell changes during pregnancy in multiple sclerosis. Here immunoSEQ multiplex PCR was the method, and the copy in TCRdb shows in-frame clones only, minus some. The repertoire includes approximately 46,000 clones, 90% of them detected once, and over 4% sits in the top ten. J gave up 11 bases and V 2 bases, and 7 bases lay outside the gene matches. Germline V lookup: CDR1 SGHRS, CDR2 YFSETQ. The CDR3 extends over 15 amino acids. The V gene is TRBV5-1, the J gene TRBJ2-1; TRBD2 aligns across 13 bases. The specimen was peripheral blood, collected after pregnancy. This TCR came from a female donor in good health, enrolled as a control in a pregnancy study. CDR3 protein: CASSFGLAGDPKQFF. CDR3 DNA sequence: TGCGCCAGCAGCTTCGGACTAGCGGGGGATCCAAAGCAGTTCTTC.